Listed below are T cell receptor beta chains from one sample, sequenced in a study of blood T cell repertoires in COVID-19. Assay: immunoSEQ multiplex PCR; the TCRdb copy retains only in-frame clones and omits some. The profile shows fewer than 350,000 clones, less than 90% of them singletons. Specimen: peripheral blood. The source is a woman in her 70s with COVID-19, enrolled during active disease. CDR3s include the opening cysteine and the closing phenylalanine or tryptophan. D genes are given only for firm matches. Clone size is given for some rows only: seen once, a few or many times, or a class if the clone is expanded.

CDR3nt	CDR3aa	v_gene	abundance	d_gene	j_gene
TGTGCCAGCAGCTCCGGGTGGGATACGCAGTATTTT	CASSSGWDTQYF	TRBV12-3/TRBV12-4	-	-	TRBJ2-3
TGTGCCAGCAGCCCTACAGGGGGCCGGGCAGATACGCAGTATTTT	CASSPTGGRADTQYF	TRBV7-2	-	TRBD1	TRBJ2-3
TGTGCCAGCGCGAAGCTCGCGAACACTGAAGCTTTCTTT	CASAKLANTEAFF	TRBV28	-	-	TRBJ1-1
TGTGCCAGCATGAGCGGGACTTACACCGGGGAGCTGTTTTTT	CASMSGTYTGELFF	TRBV6-5	-	TRBD2	TRBJ2-2
TGTGCCAGCAGCTCTCAGCCCGAGGGGACCCAGTACTTC	CASSSQPEGTQYF	TRBV9	-	-	TRBJ2-5
TGTGCCAGCAGTGAGGGACAGGGCTACAATGAGCAGTTCTTC	CASSEGQGYNEQFF	TRBV2	-	TRBD1	TRBJ2-1
TGTGCCAGTAGTTTAAAACAGGGATTAGACTATGGCTACACCTTC	CASSLKQGLDYGYTF	TRBV19	-	-	TRBJ1-2
TGCGCCAGCAGAACCGGGACAGGGGGTGAAAAACTGTTTTTT	CASRTGTGGEKLFF	TRBV5-1	-	TRBD1	TRBJ1-4
TGTGCCAGCAGCCAGTACCCGACGGGGGGCCAGGATGAGCAGTTCTTC	CASSQYPTGGQDEQFF	TRBV4-2	-	-	TRBJ2-1
TGTGCCAGTAGTATAGTGGCACAGGGGCACTATGGCTACACCTTC	CASSIVAQGHYGYTF	TRBV19	once	TRBD1	TRBJ1-2
TGTGCCATCACACAGGGTAGCAATCAGCCCCAGCATTTT	CAITQGSNQPQHF	TRBV10-3	few	-	TRBJ1-5
TGTGCCATCAGTGACTGGACAGACACTCAAGAGACCCAGTACTTC	CAISDWTDTQETQYF	TRBV10-3	-	-	TRBJ2-5
TGTGCCAGTACCCTAGGGACAGGATATGGCTACACCTTC	CASTLGTGYGYTF	TRBV19	-	TRBD1	TRBJ1-2
TGTGCCAGCGCACCCTACTCCTACGAGCAGTACTTC	CASAPYSYEQYF	TRBV21-1	-	-	TRBJ2-7
TGTGCCAGCAGCTTGGACAGGGGCCAAGAGACCCAGTACTTC	CASSLDRGQETQYF	TRBV7-2	-	TRBD1	TRBJ2-5
TGTGCCAGTAAGGGGCAGACGAACACCGGGGAGCTGTTTTTT	CASKGQTNTGELFF	TRBV19	once	-	TRBJ2-2
TGTGCCAGCAGCTTTAATCCGACTGAAGCTTTCTTT	CASSFNPTEAFF	TRBV11-2	-	-	TRBJ1-1